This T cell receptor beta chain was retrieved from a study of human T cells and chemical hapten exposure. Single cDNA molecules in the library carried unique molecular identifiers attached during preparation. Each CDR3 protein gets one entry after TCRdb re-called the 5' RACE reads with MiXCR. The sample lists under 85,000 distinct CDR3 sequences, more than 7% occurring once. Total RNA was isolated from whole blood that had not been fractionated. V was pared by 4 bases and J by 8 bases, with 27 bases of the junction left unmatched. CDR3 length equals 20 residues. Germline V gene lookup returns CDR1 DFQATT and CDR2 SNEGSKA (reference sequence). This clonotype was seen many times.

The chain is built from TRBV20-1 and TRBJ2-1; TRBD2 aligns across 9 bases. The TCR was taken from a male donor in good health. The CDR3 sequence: CSATPQGGRAQKLLGDEQFF. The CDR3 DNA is TGCAGTGCTACGCCCCAAGGCGGGAGGGCCCAAAAGCTCTTAGGCGATGAGCAGTTCTTC.